This paragraph reports one T cell receptor beta chain. These data come from a study of blood T cell repertoires in COVID-19. Study context: Researchers got acute and convalescent COVID-19 samples from the United States, Italy and Spain. Sources were T cells, B-cell-depleted T cells, or PBMCs; the material itself was cDNA or gDNA.

Methods used by the authors: Amplification of reference gene primers was used by the study to estimate nucleated cell counts. The table came from immunoSEQ multiplex PCR; TCRdb's copy has only in-frame clones and leaves some out. That table gives V, J and clone size, and the DNA gave D and trimming. The sample carries some 390,000 clones, 89% recorded once. Seattle-derived patients entered the study during active infection and were followed longitudinally. This sequence originates from a middle-aged woman with COVID-19, enrolled during active disease. Material for sequencing was peripheral blood.

CDR3 protein: CATRQGAPNTEAFF. The DNA for the CDR3 is TGTGCCACCCGACAGGGGGCGCCGAACACTGAAGCTTTCTTT. V is TRBV6-4 and J is TRBJ1-1, with 10 bases aligning to TRBD1. The CDR3 sequence is 14 residues long. Germline values: CDR1 MRHNA, CDR2 SNTAGT. The J segment lost 1 base and the V segment lost 10 bases, leaving 6 bases of the junction unmatched.